This T cell receptor (beta chain) is from a study of blood T cell repertoires in COVID-19. Whole-study context: Sites across the United States, Italy and Spain contributed samples from acute and convalescent COVID-19.

The repertoire was sequenced with immunoSEQ multiplex PCR; TCRdb's copy has only in-frame clones and lacks some. This sample has about 310,000 clones, with over 75% found just once. Sequencing was carried out using peripheral blood. The origin of this receptor is a man aged 50-60 years with active or convalescent COVID-19.

Here the CDR3 DNA reads TGTGCCAGCAGCCAATCCGGACAGGGTTCCTACGAGCAGTACTTC. Its translation is CASSQSGQGSYEQYF. The rearrangement uses TRBV3-1 (or the pseudogene TRBV3-2) and TRBJ2-7; 8 nucleotides align to TRBD1. From germline, CDR1 is LGHDT and CDR2 YNNKEL (reference sequence). CDR3 length equals 15 residues. V lost 2 bases and J lost 1; bases outside the gene matches: 4.